This T cell receptor (beta chain) derives from a study of T-cell memory formation after mild COVID-19. Study overall: There were largely donor-specific TCR clusters. Study-wide points: From day 15 to 85, contracting clones were balanced between CD4 and CD8, whereas later expanders leaned toward CD4+.

Germline CDR1 reads MDHEN; CDR2 reads SYDVKM. This CDR3 region has 19 residues. The J segment lost 0 bases and the V segment lost 8 bases, leaving 19 bases of the junction unmatched. This clonotype was counted only a few times. Antigen: not known. Each CDR3 protein is one row after TCRdb ran MiXCR on the 5' RACE reads. The sample yields approximately 170,000 distinct CDR3 sequences, around 13% seen once. Sequenced: PBMCs or a T cell subset sorted from them (not recorded which). The source is a man between 18 and 29 years old who had mild COVID-19 (a few samples of this study predate the infection). Cell type and time point are not known. This chain links TRBV28 with TRBJ1-5; 7 positions agree with TRBD1. The CDR3 loop is CASPHGGGQELYSNQPQHF. CDR3 nucleotides: TGTGCCAGCCCCCATGGCGGAGGACAGGAGCTTTATAGCAATCAGCCCCAGCATTTT.